The rows below give T cell receptor beta chains drawn from one sample of a study of OX40 agonist ivuxolimab in advanced cancers. Method: immunoSEQ multiplex PCR; TCRdb's copy keeps in-frame clones and lacks some. The sample holds about 95,000 clones, around 85% seen once. Here the sequenced sample was CD4+ or CD8+ T cells sorted from blood, taken in a trial of the OX40 agonist ivuxolimab. These receptors all come from an adult with an advanced solid tumor such as melanoma, head and neck, liver or kidney cancer. Both conserved end residues are part of each CDR3. D genes are given only for firm matches. Clone size, where shown, is once, few, many, or a class for clones that have expanded.

>-|TRBV25-1|TRBD2|TRBJ2-5
TGTGCCAGCAGTGGATGGCCTAGCGGGAGGGCTAGTGAGACCCAGTACTTC
CASSGWPSGRASETQYF
>-|TRBV11-1|-|TRBJ2-1
TGTGCCAGCAGCTGGTGGGGAGGCACCTACAATGAGCAGTTCTTC
CASSWWGGTYNEQFF
>-|TRBV14|-|TRBJ2-5
TGTGCCAGCAGCCAAGTTTCTTGGTACCAAGAGACCCAGTACTTC
CASSQVSWYQETQYF
>-|TRBV4-3|TRBD1|TRBJ2-5
TGCGCCAGCAGCCAAGACGGGACAGCACAAGAGACCCAGTACTTC
CASSQDGTAQETQYF
>-|TRBV6-5|-|TRBJ2-1
TGTGCCAGCAGTTCGCAAGGTGGACGGAGAAACAATGAGCAGTTCTTC
CASSSQGGRRNNEQFF
>-|TRBV4-1|TRBD1|TRBJ1-5
TGCGCCAGCAGCCAAGCAGGGGGCTATACGAATCAGCCCCAGCATTTT
CASSQAGGYTNQPQHF
>-|TRBV5-1|-|TRBJ2-7
TGCGCCAGCAGATCACCCGACTATGCCTACGAGCAGTACTTC
CASRSPDYAYEQYF
>-|TRBV19|-|TRBJ2-3
TGTGCCAGCAACGGGGGAGATACGCAGTATTTT
CASNGGDTQYF
>-|TRBV5-6|-|TRBJ2-1
TGTGCCAGCAGCTTGCTAGGGAGCTCCTACAATGAGCAGTTCTTC
CASSLLGSSYNEQFF
>-|TRBV28|-|TRBJ2-7
TGTGCCAGCAGCAAACCGGGGGGCTCCTTCTCCTACGAGCAGTACTTC
CASSKPGGSFSYEQYF
>-|TRBV4-1|TRBD1|TRBJ1-2
TGCGCCAGCAGCCGGGGGAGGACAGGGAGACTCGCAGGCTACACCTTC
CASSRGRTGRLAGYTF
>-|TRBV7-9|TRBD1|TRBJ1-5
TGTGCCAGCAGCCCAGACAGGGTCGGACAGCCCCAGCATTTT
CASSPDRVGQPQHF
>-|TRBV4-1|TRBD1|TRBJ2-3
TGCGCCAGCAGCCTACAGGGGGCCTCGACAGATACGCAGTATTTT
CASSLQGASTDTQYF
>once|TRBV28|TRBD1|TRBJ2-2
TGTGCCAGCAGTTCATGGGGACAGTACACCGGGGAGCTGTTTTTT
CASSSWGQYTGELFF
>-|TRBV18|-|TRBJ1-2
TGTGCCAGCTCAGTTGCTCTGGGGGCGGATGGCTACACCTTC
CASSVALGADGYTF
>-|TRBV5-4|-|TRBJ1-2
TGTGCCAGCAGCTTGGATGGGGGCGCAGCCTATGGCTACACCTTC
CASSLDGGAAYGYTF
>-|TRBV2|TRBD2|TRBJ2-5
TGTGCCAGCAGTTCCCCAAGCGGGCTAGCGGGAGGGCCAGAGGAGACCCAGTACTTC
CASSSPSGLAGGPEETQYF
>-|TRBV28|-|TRBJ2-1
TGTGCCAGCAGTGAGGGTCTCAATGAGCAGTTCTTC
CASSEGLNEQFF
>-|TRBV4-3|TRBD1|TRBJ1-4
TGCGCCAGCAGCCAGACAGGGGGAAACAATGAAAAACTGTTTTTT
CASSQTGGNNEKLFF
>-|TRBV4-2|-|TRBJ1-5
TGTGCCAGCAGCCAGGGGGGTCAGCCCCAGCATTTT
CASSQGGQPQHF